The rows below give T cell receptor beta chains drawn from one sample of a study of preoperative IRX-2 immunotherapy in early breast cancer. Clones were read by immunoSEQ multiplex PCR, and TCRdb kept only the in-frame ones, dropping some. The table has 90,000 to 100,000 clones, 86% seen once. The sequencing here drew on tumor tissue, taken after IRX-2 immunotherapy. The source of these receptors is a human donor with breast cancer. Each CDR3 is given with its conserved first and last residue. For some rows the clone size is stated as once, few or many, or as a class when expanded; others skip it.

J,V,size,CDR3
TRBJ2-2,TRBV22-1,-,CASSLGVAGMNTGELFF
TRBJ2-5,TRBV19,-,CATQAGTGGRETQYF
TRBJ2-5,TRBV5-1,-,CASSPSGQGRETQYF
TRBJ1-1,TRBV19,-,CASSIDRRAFF
TRBJ2-1,TRBV11-3,once,CASSLGHLGNEQFF
TRBJ1-5,TRBV28,-,CASSSGRAYSNQPQHF
TRBJ2-3,TRBV6-8,-,CAIRTDRVNTDTQYF
TRBJ2-1,TRBV27,once,CASIPVLGDRRFF
TRBJ1-1,TRBV12-1,-,CASSLTGGMGTRTEAFF
TRBJ1-1,TRBV18,once,CASSPATGETEAFF
TRBJ1-2,TRBV28,-,CASSLAVFGGYTF
TRBJ1-4,TRBV28,-,CASSIPGGTDEKLFF
TRBJ2-5,TRBV12-5,-,CASGHSTSGKSETQYF
TRBJ1-1,TRBV30,-,CAGDRGHTMNTEAFF
TRBJ2-2,TRBV9,once,CASSMGQTLTGELFF
TRBJ1-2,TRBV5-1,-,CASSLDGGTNYGYTF
TRBJ2-2,TRBV6-8,few,CASSYAQQAGELFF
TRBJ1-1,TRBV5-1,-,CASSPREGMNTEAFF
TRBJ1-2,TRBV6-8,-,CASLSHGFNYGYTF
TRBJ1-5,TRBV6-8,-,CASREDRGNQPQHF
TRBJ2-3,TRBV6-7,once,CASRPTSGGADTQYF
TRBJ1-2,TRBV28,-,CASSQEGAWRGYTF
TRBJ2-4,TRBV7-1,-,CASSSPTDNIQYF
TRBJ2-7,TRBV28,-,CASSLWGDYANEQYF
TRBJ1-1,TRBV19,-,CASSPGEGGGTEAFF
TRBJ2-1,TRBV15,-,CATSRDPPPGNEQFF
TRBJ2-3,TRBV6-8,-,CASSPPSGGTDTQYF
TRBJ2-3,TRBV12-5,few,CASGLGGVGSGKSTDTQYF
TRBJ1-5,TRBV6-8,-,CASSYAGPPTPQHF
TRBJ2-1,TRBV10-2,-,CASSAPGQGSEQFF
TRBJ1-2,TRBV6-8,-,CASSATGPSFYGYTF
TRBJ2-2,TRBV10-2,-,CASRVPTGELFF
TRBJ1-2,TRBV6-8,few,CASSYRSANYGYTF
TRBJ2-5,TRBV28,-,CASSSSGSGRETQYF
TRBJ1-3,TRBV19,-,CASSIGRPSSGNTIYF
TRBJ2-7,TRBV10-2,-,CASSEGTAQPEQYF
TRBJ2-5,TRBV18,-,CASSPQGGRGETQYF
TRBJ2-7,TRBV28,-,CASSFPPASEEQYF
TRBJ2-2,TRBV10-1,-,CASTDSPNTGELFF
TRBJ1-5,TRBV6-8,once,CASSDTGYGNQPQHF
TRBJ1-2,TRBV6-8,-,CASSSPKSANYGYTF
TRBJ1-2,TRBV29-1,-,CSVYSGGNYGYTF
TRBJ1-6,TRBV7-4,few,CASSRDSNSPLHF
TRBJ2-1,TRBV19,-,CASSSRGDNEQFF
TRBJ2-2,TRBV18,-,CASTRTRNANTGELFF
TRBJ1-2,TRBV28,once,CASSSLGTGDYGYTF
TRBJ2-4,TRBV7-6,-,CASSLWVLAKNIQYF
TRBJ1-5,TRBV6-8,once,CASSETASNQPQHF
TRBJ2-1,TRBV30,-,CAGSGTGTSEQFF
TRBJ2-1,TRBV28,-,CASTGGTSYNEQFF